This T cell receptor beta chain comes out of a study of blood T cell repertoires in COVID-19. Only in-frame clones appear in the TCRdb table, and some are missing; sequencing was by immunoSEQ multiplex PCR. The sample consists of 130,000 to 150,000 clones, about 85% of them appearing once. Trimming pared 5 bases from V and 6 bases from J, leaving 20 bases between. The CDR3 is made up of 15 amino acids. Germline assignment: CDR1 MNHEY and CDR2 SMNVEV (reference sequence). The origin of this receptor is a human donor with acute or convalescent COVID-19. The donor label of this sample is uncertain. Sequenced: peripheral blood. This chain joins TRBV27 and TRBJ2-7, with unresolved D. CDR3 in DNA: TGTGCCAGCAGTCAGGTTCGGAAGCCCCCCCCCGAGCAGTACGTC. Encoded protein: CASSQVRKPPPEQYV.